This T cell receptor beta chain was captured by sequencing in a study of blood T cell repertoires in COVID-19. Profiling relied on immunoSEQ multiplex PCR, and the TCRdb table lists in-frame clones only, not all of them. The profile shows approximately 380,000 clones, roughly 85% of them singletons. Sequencing was carried out using peripheral blood. This TCR derives from a woman aged 18-29 years with acute or convalescent COVID-19.

The CDR3 protein is CASTRVFATNEKLFF. In nucleotides, the CDR3 is TGTGCCAGCACCCGCGTATTCGCAACTAATGAAAAACTGTTTTTT. The chain couples TRBV6-5 to TRBJ1-4, with D hard to call. This CDR3 spans 15 amino acids. The germline CDR1 and CDR2 sequences are MNHEY and SVGAGI. The V and J ends lost 7 bases and 0 bases respectively, with 12 bases between them.